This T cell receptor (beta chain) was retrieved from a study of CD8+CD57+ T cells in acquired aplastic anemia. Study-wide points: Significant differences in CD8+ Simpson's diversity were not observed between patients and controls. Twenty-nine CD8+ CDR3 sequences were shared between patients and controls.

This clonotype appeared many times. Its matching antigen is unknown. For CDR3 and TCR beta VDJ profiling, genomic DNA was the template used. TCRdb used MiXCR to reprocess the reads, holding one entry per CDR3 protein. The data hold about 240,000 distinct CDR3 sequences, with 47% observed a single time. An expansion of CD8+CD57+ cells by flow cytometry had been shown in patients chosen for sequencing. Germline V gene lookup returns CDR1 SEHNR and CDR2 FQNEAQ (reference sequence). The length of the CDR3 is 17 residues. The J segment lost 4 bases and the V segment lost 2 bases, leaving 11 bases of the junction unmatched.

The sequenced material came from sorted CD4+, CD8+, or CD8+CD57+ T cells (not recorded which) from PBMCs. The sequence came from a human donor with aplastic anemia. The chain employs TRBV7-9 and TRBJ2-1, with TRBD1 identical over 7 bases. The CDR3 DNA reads TGTGCCAGCAGCTTACCCACCCGACAGGGCCAGTACAATGAGCAGTTCTTC. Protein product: CASSLPTRQGQYNEQFF.